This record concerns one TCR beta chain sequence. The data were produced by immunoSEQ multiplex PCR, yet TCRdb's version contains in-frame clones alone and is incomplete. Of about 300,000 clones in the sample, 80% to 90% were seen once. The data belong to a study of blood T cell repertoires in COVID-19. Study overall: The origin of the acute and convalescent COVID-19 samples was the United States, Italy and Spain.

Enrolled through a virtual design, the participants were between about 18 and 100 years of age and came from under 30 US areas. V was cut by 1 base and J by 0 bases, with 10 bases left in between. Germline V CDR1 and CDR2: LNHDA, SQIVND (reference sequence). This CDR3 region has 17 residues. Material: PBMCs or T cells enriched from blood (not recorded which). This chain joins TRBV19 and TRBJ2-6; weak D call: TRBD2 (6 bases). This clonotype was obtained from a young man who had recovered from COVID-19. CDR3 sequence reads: CASSIGRAYSGANVLTF. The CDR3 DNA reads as TGTGCCAGTAGTATAGGGAGGGCCTACTCTGGGGCCAACGTCCTGACTTTC.